Here is one T cell receptor (beta chain) with its context. The antigen is not known. The entry originates in a study of cytomegalovirus exposure and HLA in healthy donors. Primers for the PCR totalled 60 Vbeta and 13 Jbeta. Profiled with immunoSEQ multiplex PCR; TCRdb holds only in-frame clones, not every one. The data hold roughly 120,000 clones, with 67% observed a single time. The study's findings and limits: Specific recognition of CMV antigens was confirmed in vitro for three chains (all CMV-associated). Most TCR beta V segments were productive about 87% or about 30% of the time in an earlier analysis.

Donors showed nominal health when sampled, although they likely had unrecorded immune exposures. Germline-derived CDR1 and CDR2 are KGHSH and LQKENI. V shed 2 bases and J 8 bases; nucleotides not matched to a gene: 10. The CDR3 covers 16 residues. The chain combines TRBV18 with TRBJ2-1; the match to TRBD2 covers 9 bases. Sequencing was performed on PBMCs. This clonotype was obtained from a man aged 18 to 30 in good health and CMV-seropositive. The CDR3 nucleotides read TGTGCCAGCTCACCATTGGAAACCGGGACTAGCTATGAGCAGTTCTTC. Translation gives CASSPLETGTSYEQFF.